Listed below are T cell receptor beta chains from one sample, sequenced in a study of T-cell reconstitution after alpha-beta-depleted transplantation in children. A single record per CDR3 protein comes from TCRdb applying MiXCR to the PCR reads. The sample holds some 300,000 distinct CDR3 sequences, roughly a tenth seen once. The sequencing here drew on PBMCs, taken before TCRalphabeta/CD19-depleted stem cell transplant. All receptors derive from a boy under two years old with acute myeloid leukemia, due to receive a stem cell transplant. CDR3s include the opening cysteine and the closing phenylalanine or tryptophan. A D gene is named only where the DNA matches it firmly. Clone sizes are given selectively: once, few, many, or a class where the clone is expanded.

j_call,clone_size,d_call,v_call,cdr3_nt,cdr3_aa
TRBJ2-5,many,-,TRBV23-1,TGCGCCAGCCTGCAGGGGCAAGAGACCCAGTACTTC,CASLQGQETQYF
TRBJ2-7,many,TRBD2,TRBV27,TGTGCCAGCAGTTCGCGACTAGCGGGGGGTTTCTACGAGCAGTACTTC,CASSSRLAGGFYEQYF
TRBJ2-7,few,-,TRBV10-3,TGTGCCTTCGGGGCTCAGGTCTACGAGCAGTACTTC,CAFGAQVYEQYF
TRBJ2-2,many,-,TRBV29-1,TGCAGCCCCGAATCGAAGCTAGCGCCCGGGGAGCTGTTTTTT,CSPESKLAPGELFF
TRBJ1-4,-,-,TRBV18,TGTGCCAGCTCACCAACGGGGGAGAGTTCTAATGAAAAACTGTTTTTT,CASSPTGESSNEKLFF
TRBJ2-7,few,TRBD2,TRBV29-1,TGCAGCGTCTGGGGGGAGCGGGGGGTGGGCTACGAGCAGTACTTC,CSVWGERGVGYEQYF
TRBJ2-7,many,TRBD2,TRBV29-1,TGCAGCGTTGAAGGTGGGACTAGTCCCTACGAGCAGTACTTC,CSVEGGTSPYEQYF
TRBJ2-1,few,-,TRBV27,TGTGCCAGCAGTTGGGGCCAGGGGAGGTACAATGAGCAGTTCTTC,CASSWGQGRYNEQFF
TRBJ2-7,-,TRBD1,TRBV18,TGTGCCAGCTCACTATTTCCGGGACAGGGACCCTACGAGCAGTACTTC,CASSLFPGQGPYEQYF
TRBJ2-4,many,TRBD2,TRBV4-3,TGCGCCAGCAGCCAAGGGACTAGCGGGAGGGCCAACATTCAGTACTTC,CASSQGTSGRANIQYF
TRBJ2-1,few,-,TRBV4-1,TGCGCCAGCAGCCACAACAAGATGGAGAAGAGGTACAATGAGCAGTTCTTC,CASSHNKMEKRYNEQFF
TRBJ2-4,-,TRBD1,TRBV6-1,TGTGCCAGCAGTGTGGTGGCAGGGGGCGAGGTAGCCAAAAACATTCAGTACTTC,CASSVVAGGEVAKNIQYF
TRBJ2-5,-,TRBD2,TRBV28,TGTGCCAGCAGTCAAGGGAGGGACCTCCAAGAGACCCAGTACTTC,CASSQGRDLQETQYF
TRBJ2-3,-,TRBD2,TRBV7-9,TGTGCCAGCAGCGCGGGACTAGCGGGAGTAGGGGATACGCAGTATTTT,CASSAGLAGVGDTQYF